This section outlines one T cell receptor (beta chain) sequence together with its context. These data belong to a study of identical twins. Trimming left V 7 bases short and J 7 bases short, with 13 bases between. Germline CDR1 reads SQVTM; CDR2 reads ANQGSEA. The CDR3 is 12 amino acids. MiXCR, applied by TCRdb to the 5' RACE reads, yields one record per CDR3 protein. Of hundreds of thousands of distinct CDR3 sequences listed, 15% to 20% are singletons. This sample also appeared in a second study, on T cells expressing NK-cell markers.

The chain couples TRBV29-1 to TRBJ2-2; D possibly corresponds to TRBD1 (5 bases). The receptor was derived from a woman younger than 30 in good health. What was sequenced was PBMCs. DNA for the CDR3: TGCAGCGCCAGGGAAATGGACGGGGAGCTGTTTTTT. Protein sequence: CSAREMDGELFF.